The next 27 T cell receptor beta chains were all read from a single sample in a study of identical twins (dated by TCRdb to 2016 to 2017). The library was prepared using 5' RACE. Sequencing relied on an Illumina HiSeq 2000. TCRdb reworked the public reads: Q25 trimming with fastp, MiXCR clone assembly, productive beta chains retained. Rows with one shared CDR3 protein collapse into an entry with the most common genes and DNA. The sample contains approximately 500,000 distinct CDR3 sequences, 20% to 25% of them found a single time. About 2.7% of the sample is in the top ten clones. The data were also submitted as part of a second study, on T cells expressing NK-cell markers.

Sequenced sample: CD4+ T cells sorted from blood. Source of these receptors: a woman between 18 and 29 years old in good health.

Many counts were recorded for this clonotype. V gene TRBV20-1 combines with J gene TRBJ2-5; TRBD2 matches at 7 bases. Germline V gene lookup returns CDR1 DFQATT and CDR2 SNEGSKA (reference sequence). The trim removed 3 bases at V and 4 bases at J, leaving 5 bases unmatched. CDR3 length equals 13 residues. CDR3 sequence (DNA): TGCAGTGCTAGGGGGGGGACTCTAGAGACCCAGTACTTC. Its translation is CSARGGTLETQYF.

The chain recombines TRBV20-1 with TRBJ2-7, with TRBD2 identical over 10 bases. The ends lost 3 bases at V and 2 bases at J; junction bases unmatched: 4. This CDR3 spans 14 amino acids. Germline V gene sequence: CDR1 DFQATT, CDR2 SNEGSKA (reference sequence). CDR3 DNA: TGCAGTGCTAGTCCCCTAGCGGGAGCCTACGAGCAGTACTTC. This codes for CSASPLAGAYEQYF.

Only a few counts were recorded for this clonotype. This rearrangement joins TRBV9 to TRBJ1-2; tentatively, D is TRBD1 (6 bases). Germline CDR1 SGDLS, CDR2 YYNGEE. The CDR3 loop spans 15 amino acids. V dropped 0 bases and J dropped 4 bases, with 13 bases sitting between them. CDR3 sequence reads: CASSVEGGGTYGYTF. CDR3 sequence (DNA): TGTGCCAGCAGCGTAGAGGGAGGGGGAACCTATGGCTACACCTTC. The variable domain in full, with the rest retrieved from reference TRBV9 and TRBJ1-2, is DSGVTQTPKHLITATGQRVTLRCSPRSGDLSVYWYQQSLDQGLQFLIQYYNGEERAKGNILERFSAQQFPDLHSELNLSSLELGDSALYFCASSVEGGGTYGYTFGSGTRLTVV.

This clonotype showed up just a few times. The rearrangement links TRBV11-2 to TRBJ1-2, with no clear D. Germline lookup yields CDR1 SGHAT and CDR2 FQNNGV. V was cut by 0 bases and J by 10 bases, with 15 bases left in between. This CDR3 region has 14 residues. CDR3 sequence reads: CASSLDGNLPFYTF. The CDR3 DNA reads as TGTGCCAGCAGCTTAGACGGGAACCTTCCCTTCTACACCTTC.

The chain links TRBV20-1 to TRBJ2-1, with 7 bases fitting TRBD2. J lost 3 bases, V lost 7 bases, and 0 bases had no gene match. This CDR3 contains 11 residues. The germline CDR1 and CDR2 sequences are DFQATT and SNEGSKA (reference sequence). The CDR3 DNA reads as TGCAGTGGGACTAGCTACAATGAGCAGTTCTTC. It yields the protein CSGTSYNEQFF.

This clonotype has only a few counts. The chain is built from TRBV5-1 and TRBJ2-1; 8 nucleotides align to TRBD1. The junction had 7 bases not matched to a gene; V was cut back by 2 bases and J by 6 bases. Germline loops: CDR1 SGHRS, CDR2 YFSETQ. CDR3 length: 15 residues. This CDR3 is CASSFESQGGNEQFF. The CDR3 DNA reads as TGCGCCAGCAGCTTTGAATCACAGGGGGGCAATGAGCAGTTCTTC. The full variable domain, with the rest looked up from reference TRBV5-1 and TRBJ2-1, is KAGVTQTPRYLIKTRGQQVTLSCSPISGHRSVSWYQQTPGQGLQFLFEYFSETQRNKGNFPGRFSGRQFSNSRSEMNVSTLELGDSALYLCASSFESQGGNEQFFGPGTRLTVL.

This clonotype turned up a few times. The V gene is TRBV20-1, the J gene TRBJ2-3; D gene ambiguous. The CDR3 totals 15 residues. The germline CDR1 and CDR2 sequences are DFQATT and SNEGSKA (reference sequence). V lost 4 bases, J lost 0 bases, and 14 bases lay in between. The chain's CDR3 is CSATTVLASTDTQYF. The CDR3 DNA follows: TGCAGTGCTACCACCGTGCTCGCTAGCACAGATACGCAGTATTTT.

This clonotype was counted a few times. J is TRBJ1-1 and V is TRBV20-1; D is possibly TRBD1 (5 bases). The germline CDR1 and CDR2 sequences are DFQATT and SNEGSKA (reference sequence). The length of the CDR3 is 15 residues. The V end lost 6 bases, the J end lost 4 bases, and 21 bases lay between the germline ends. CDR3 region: CSAGSRDGWGTEAFF. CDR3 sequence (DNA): TGCAGTGCAGGGTCCCGGGACGGCTGGGGCACTGAAGCTTTCTTT.

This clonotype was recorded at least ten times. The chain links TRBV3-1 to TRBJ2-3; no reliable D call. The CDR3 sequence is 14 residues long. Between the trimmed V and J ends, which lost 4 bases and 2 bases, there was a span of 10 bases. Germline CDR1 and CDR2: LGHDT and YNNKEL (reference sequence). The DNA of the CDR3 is TGTGCCAGCAGCCCGACGCGACCCACAGATACGCAGTATTTT. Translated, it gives CASSPTRPTDTQYF.

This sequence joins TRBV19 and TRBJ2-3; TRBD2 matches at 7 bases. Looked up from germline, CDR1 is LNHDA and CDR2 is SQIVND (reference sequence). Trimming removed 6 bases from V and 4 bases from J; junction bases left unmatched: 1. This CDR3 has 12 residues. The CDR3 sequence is CASRGGSDTQYF. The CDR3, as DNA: TGTGCCAGTAGGGGGGGGTCAGATACGCAGTATTTT.

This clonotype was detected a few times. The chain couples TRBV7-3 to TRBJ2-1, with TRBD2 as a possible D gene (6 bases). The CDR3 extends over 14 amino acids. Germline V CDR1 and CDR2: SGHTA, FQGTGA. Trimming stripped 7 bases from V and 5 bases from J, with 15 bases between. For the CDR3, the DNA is TGTGCCAGCACCCCCGATAGCGGCCACAATGAGCAGTTCTTC. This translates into CASTPDSGHNEQFF.

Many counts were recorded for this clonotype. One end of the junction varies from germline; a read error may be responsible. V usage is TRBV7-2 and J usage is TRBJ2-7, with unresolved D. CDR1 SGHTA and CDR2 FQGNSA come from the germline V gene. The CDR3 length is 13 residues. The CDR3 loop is CASSLGRPYEQYF. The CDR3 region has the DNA TGTGCCAGCAGTTTAGGGCGTCCCTACGAGCAGTACTTC.

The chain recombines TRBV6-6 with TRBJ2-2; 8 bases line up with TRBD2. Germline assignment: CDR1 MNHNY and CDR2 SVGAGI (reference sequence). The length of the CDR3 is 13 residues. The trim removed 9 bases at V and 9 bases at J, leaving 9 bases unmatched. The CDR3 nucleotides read TGTGCCAGTGTGGGCGGGAGGAGCAGGGAGCTGTTTTTT. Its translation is CASVGGRSRELFF.

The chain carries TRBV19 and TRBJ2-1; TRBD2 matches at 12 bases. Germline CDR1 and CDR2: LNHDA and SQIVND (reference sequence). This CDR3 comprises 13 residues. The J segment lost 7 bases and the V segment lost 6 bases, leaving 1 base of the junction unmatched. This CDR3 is CASRTSGRNEQFF. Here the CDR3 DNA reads TGTGCCAGTAGGACTAGCGGGAGAAATGAGCAGTTCTTC.

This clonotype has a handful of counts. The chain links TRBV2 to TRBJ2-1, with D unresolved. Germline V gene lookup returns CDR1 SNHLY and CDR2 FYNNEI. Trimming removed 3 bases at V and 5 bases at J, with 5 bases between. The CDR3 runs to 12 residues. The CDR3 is CASSERNNEQFF. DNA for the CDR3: TGTGCCAGCAGTGAGAGGAACAATGAGCAGTTCTTC. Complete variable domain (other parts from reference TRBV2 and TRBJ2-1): EPEVTQTPSHQVTQMGQEVILRCVPISNHLYFYWYRQILGQKVEFLVSFYNNEISEKSEIFDDQFSVERPDGSNFTLKIRSTKLEDSAMYFCASSERNNEQFFGPGTRLTVL.

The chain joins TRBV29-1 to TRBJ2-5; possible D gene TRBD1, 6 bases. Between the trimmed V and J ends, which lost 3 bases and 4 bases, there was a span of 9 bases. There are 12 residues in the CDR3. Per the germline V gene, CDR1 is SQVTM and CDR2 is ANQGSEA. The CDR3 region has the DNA TGCAGCGTTGACAGGGGTACAGAGACCCAGTACTTC. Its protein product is CSVDRGTETQYF.

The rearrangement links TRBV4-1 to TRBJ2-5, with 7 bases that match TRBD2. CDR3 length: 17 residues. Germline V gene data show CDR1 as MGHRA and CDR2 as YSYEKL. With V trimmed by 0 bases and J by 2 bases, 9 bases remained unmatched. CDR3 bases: TGCGCCAGCAGCCAAGAGAGGCGGGGGAGAACGCAAGAGACCCAGTACTTC. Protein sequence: CASSQERRGRTQETQYF.

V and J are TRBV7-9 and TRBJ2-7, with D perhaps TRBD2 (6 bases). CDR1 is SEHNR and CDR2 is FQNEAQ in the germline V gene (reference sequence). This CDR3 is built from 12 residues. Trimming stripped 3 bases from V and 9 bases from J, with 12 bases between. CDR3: CASSLGLIGQYF. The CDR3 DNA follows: TGTGCCAGCAGCTTGGGACTTATTGGGCAGTACTTC. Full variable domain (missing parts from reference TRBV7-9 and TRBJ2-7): DTGVSQNPRHKITKRGQNVTFRCDPISEHNRLYWYRQTLGQGPEFLTYFQNEAQLEKSRLLSDRFSAERPKGSFSTLEIQRTEQGDSAMYLCASSLGLIGQYFGPGTRLTVT.

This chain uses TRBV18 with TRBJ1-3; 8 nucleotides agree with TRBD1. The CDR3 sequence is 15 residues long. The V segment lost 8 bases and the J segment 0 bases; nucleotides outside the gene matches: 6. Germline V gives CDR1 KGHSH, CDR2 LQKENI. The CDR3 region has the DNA TGTGCCAGCCAGGGACAGGCCTACTCTGGAAACACCATATATTTT. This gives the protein CASQGQAYSGNTIYF.

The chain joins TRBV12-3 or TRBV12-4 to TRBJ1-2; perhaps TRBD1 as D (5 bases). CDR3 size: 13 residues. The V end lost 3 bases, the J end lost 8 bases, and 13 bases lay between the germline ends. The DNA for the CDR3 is TGTGCCAGCAGTTTTCAGGGTGGGGTCGGCTACACCTTC. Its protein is CASSFQGGVGYTF.

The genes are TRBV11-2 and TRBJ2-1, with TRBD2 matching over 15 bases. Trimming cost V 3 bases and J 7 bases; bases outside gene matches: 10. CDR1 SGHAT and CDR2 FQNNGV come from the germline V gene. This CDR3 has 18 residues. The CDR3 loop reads CASSFKPWTSGGANEQFF. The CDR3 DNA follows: TGTGCCAGCAGCTTTAAGCCGTGGACTAGCGGGGGGGCGAATGAGCAGTTCTTC.

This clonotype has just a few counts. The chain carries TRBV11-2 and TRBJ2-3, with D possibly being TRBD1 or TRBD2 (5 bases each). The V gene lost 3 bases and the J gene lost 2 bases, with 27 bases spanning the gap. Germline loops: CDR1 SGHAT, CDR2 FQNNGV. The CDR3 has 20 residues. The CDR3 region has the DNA TGTGCCAGCAGCTTCCTCTATCGAAGACCGGACGGGGCTTCCACAGATACGCAGTATTTT. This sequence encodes CASSFLYRRPDGASTDTQYF.

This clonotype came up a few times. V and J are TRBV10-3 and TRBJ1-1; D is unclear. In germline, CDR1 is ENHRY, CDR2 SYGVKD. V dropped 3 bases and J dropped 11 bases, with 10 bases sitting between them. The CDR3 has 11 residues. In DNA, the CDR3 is TGTGCCATCAGTGATGGGCGGTCGGCTTTCTTT. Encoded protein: CAISDGRSAFF.

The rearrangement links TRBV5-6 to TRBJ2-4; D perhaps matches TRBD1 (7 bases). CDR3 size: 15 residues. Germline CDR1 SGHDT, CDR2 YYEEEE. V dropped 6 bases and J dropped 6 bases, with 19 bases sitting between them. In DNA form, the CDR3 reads TGTGCCAGCAAGACACTAGCCCAGGGGGGAAACATTCAGTACTTC. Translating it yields CASKTLAQGGNIQYF.

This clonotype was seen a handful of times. The CDR3 reads CASSQRQGSNTEAFF. In DNA form, the CDR3 reads TGCGCCAGCAGCCAAAGACAGGGGTCGAACACTGAAGCTTTCTTT. The chain uses TRBV5-1 and TRBJ1-1, with 8 nucleotides matching TRBD1. After removal of 4 bases from V and 1 base from J, the junction contained 6 bases not matched to a gene. Germline values: CDR1 SGHRS, CDR2 YFSETQ. CDR3 size: 15 residues.

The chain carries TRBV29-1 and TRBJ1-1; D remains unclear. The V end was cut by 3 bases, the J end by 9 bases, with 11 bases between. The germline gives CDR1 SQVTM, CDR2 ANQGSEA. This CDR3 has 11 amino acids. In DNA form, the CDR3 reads TGCAGCGTTGACGCCGTTTATCAAGCTTTCTTT. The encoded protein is CSVDAVYQAFF.

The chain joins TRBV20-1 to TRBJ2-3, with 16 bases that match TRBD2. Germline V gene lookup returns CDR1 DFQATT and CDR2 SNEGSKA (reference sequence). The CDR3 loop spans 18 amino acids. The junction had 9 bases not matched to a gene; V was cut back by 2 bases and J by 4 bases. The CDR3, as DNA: TGCAGTGCTAGATCGGGACTAGCGGGGGGGCAGACCCCAGATACGCAGTATTTT. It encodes CSARSGLAGGQTPDTQYF.